The subject of this entry is one T cell receptor (beta chain). Its matching antigen is unknown. The CDR3 consists of 16 residues. CDR1 is KGHSH and CDR2 is LQKENI in the germline V gene. V was shortened by 5 bases and J by 9 bases, with 20 bases between the two germline ends. This specimen belongs to a study of OX40 agonist ivuxolimab in advanced cancers. Study in general: The dose-escalation cohort had hepatocellular carcinoma, melanoma, renal cell or head and neck cancer.

Study-level findings and limits: Normalized T-cell clonal expansion was also low in a subset of nonresponders.

Assay: immunoSEQ multiplex PCR; the TCRdb copy retains only in-frame clones and omits some. The data hold approximately 14,000 clones, with roughly 60% observed a single time. The V and J genes are TRBV18 and TRBJ1-6; D unresolved. This clonotype was sampled from an adult with an advanced solid tumor such as melanoma, head and neck, liver or kidney cancer. Sequencing used CD4+ or CD8+ T cells sorted from blood, obtained in a trial of the OX40 agonist ivuxolimab. The DNA of the CDR3 is TGTGCCAGCTCATCGGGCGGGCAGCCGACAACTTCACCCCTCCACTTT. Translation: CASSSGGQPTTSPLHF.